This T cell receptor beta chain was obtained from a study of identical twins. V lost 1 base, J lost 4 bases, and 8 bases lay in between. From germline, CDR1 is SGHKS and CDR2 YYEKEE (reference sequence). The CDR3 has 13 amino acids. TCRdb used MiXCR to reprocess the 5' RACE reads, holding one entry per CDR3 protein. The repertoire holds about 190,000 distinct CDR3 sequences, with less than 20% as singletons. These same records also appear under a second study, on T cells expressing NK-cell markers.

Sequencing was performed on CD8+ T cells sorted from blood. The chain employs TRBV5-5 and TRBJ1-2; TRBD1 might be the D (5 bases). The source of this sequence is a woman between 18 and 29 years old in good health. In DNA, the CDR3 is TGTGCCAGCAGCTTGTTCCAGGGCTATGGCTACACCTTC. Amino acids: CASSLFQGYGYTF.